This entry describes one T cell receptor (beta chain). The antigen remains undetermined. Per germline, CDR1 GTSNPN and CDR2 SVGIG (reference sequence). Deletions cut 0 bases from V and 5 bases from J, with 7 bases between. This CDR3 has 13 residues. The data derive from a study of graft-versus-host responses after intestinal transplantation. Study-wide background: Multivisceral, liver-intestinal, or isolated intestinal transplants were received by the recipients. Every recipient underwent anti-thymocyte globulin induction, then tacrolimus and steroids for roughly three years. General study points: Declines in HvG clones occurring early post-transplant were associated with peak circulating GvH clone levels. Recipient marrow contained GvH clones, some of which appeared first in ileum or blood.

Data came from immunoSEQ multiplex PCR; TCRdb stores just in-frame clones and leaves some out. Among about 120,000 clones listed, 80% to 95% were seen once. The gene calls are TRBV30 and TRBJ2-2, with D unclear. The input for sequencing was unstimulated CD4+ T cells sorted from spleen or lymph node cells, taken before intestinal transplant. This TCR derives from a human donor who received an intestinal transplant. The CDR3 loop is CAWSVSITGELFF. CDR3 sequence (DNA): TGTGCCTGGAGTGTATCAATTACCGGGGAGCTGTTTTTT.